A single sample gave rise to the 22 T cell receptor beta chains below, sequenced in a study of vaccination effects on CD4 cells after COVID-19. These receptors lack a known antigen. Isolation of CD4+ T cells took place after 10 days of culture. Sequencing was performed with immunoSEQ multiplex PCR; in TCRdb, only in-frame clones are kept and a portion is missing. Of about 64,000 clones detected, under 80% appear once; the ten largest clones hold approximately 22%. Material: CD4+ T cells from PBMCs cultured without peptide, obtained before COVID-19 vaccination. The origin of the receptors is a human donor who had a prior SARS-CoV-2 infection.

The chain recombines TRBV6-2 or TRBV6-3 with TRBJ2-1; TRBD1 might be the D (6 bases). Germline V gives CDR1 MNHEY, CDR2 SVGEGT. Trimming cost V 0 bases and J 3 bases, with 12 bases left between them. The CDR3 has 16 amino acids. The chain's CDR3 is CASSYSIQGYYNEQFF. CDR3 DNA sequence: TGTGCCAGCAGTTACTCGATCCAGGGGTACTACAATGAGCAGTTCTTC.

Written as DNA, the CDR3 is TGTGCCAGCAGCCAAGACGGCAGGTACGAGCAGTACTTC. Translating gives CASSQDGRYEQYF. The chain joins TRBV3-1 (or the pseudogene TRBV3-2) to TRBJ2-7; no clear D. The CDR3 length is 13 residues. Trimming left V 0 bases short and J 4 bases short, with 7 bases between. In germline, CDR1 is LGHDT, CDR2 YNNKEL (reference sequence).

This clone was recorded only once. This chain connects TRBV2 to TRBJ2-1; D remains unclear. Germline values: CDR1 SNHLY, CDR2 FYNNEI. This CDR3 region has 13 residues. V was trimmed by 3 bases and J by 12 bases, leaving 15 bases between them. CDR3 sequence reads: CASSEERGSWQFF. CDR3 bases: TGTGCCAGCAGTGAGGAGCGTGGTTCGTGGCAGTTCTTC.

The chain is built from TRBV7-3 and TRBJ2-3, with TRBD1 matching over 8 bases. The germline V gene has CDR1 SGHTA and CDR2 FQGTGA. Trimming cost V 0 bases and J 4 bases; bases outside gene matches: 6. CDR3 length: 16 amino acids. The CDR3 reads CASSLTRTGPADTQYF. CDR3 DNA: TGTGCCAGCAGCTTAACGAGGACAGGGCCCGCAGATACGCAGTATTTT.

The gene calls are TRBV7-8 and TRBJ1-3, with 8 bases lining up with TRBD1. In germline, CDR1 is SGHVS, CDR2 FQNEAQ. The length of the CDR3 is 15 residues. The V segment lost 2 bases and the J segment 4 bases; nucleotides outside the gene matches: 4. In DNA, the CDR3 is TGTGCCAGCAGCTTATCCACAGGGGGAGGAAACACCATATATTTT. Translating it yields CASSLSTGGGNTIYF.

The chain joins TRBV29-1 to TRBJ2-5, with TRBD1 matching 7 bases. The CDR3 is 13 amino acids. Germline loops: CDR1 SQVTM, CDR2 ANQGSEA. With V trimmed by 5 bases and J by 1 base, 4 bases remained unmatched. The CDR3 loop is CSVLGQLQETQYF. The CDR3 DNA follows: TGCAGCGTTCTGGGACAGCTCCAAGAGACCCAGTACTTC.

The chain uses TRBV2 and TRBJ1-1; perhaps TRBD1 as D (6 bases). The V end lost 3 bases, the J end lost 0 bases, and 14 bases lay between the germline ends. The length of the CDR3 is 16 residues. CDR1 SNHLY and CDR2 FYNNEI come from the germline V gene. CDR3 bases: TGTGCCAGCAGTGATTGGGCAGGGGAAATGAACACTGAAGCTTTCTTT. This encodes CASSDWAGEMNTEAFF. The full variable domain, in which reference TRBV2 and TRBJ1-1 provide the parts outside the CDR3, is EPEVTQTPSHQVTQMGQEVILRCVPISNHLYFYWYRQILGQKVEFLVSFYNNEISEKSEIFDDQFSVERPDGSNFTLKIRSTKLEDSAMYFCASSDWAGEMNTEAFFGQGTRLTVV.

The V gene is TRBV5-1, the J gene TRBJ2-1; 11 positions match TRBD2. The CDR3 spans 20 residues. Trimming cost V 0 bases and J 9 bases; bases outside gene matches: 20. Germline V gene sequence: CDR1 SGHRS, CDR2 YFSETQ. The CDR3 DNA follows: TGCGCCAGCAGCTTGGTGGGGCAAACGAGACTAGCGGGGCCGGACGGTGAGCAGTTCTTC. Its translation: CASSLVGQTRLAGPDGEQFF.

J is TRBJ2-3 and V is TRBV2; no definite D call. This CDR3 has 14 residues. The germline V gene has CDR1 SNHLY and CDR2 FYNNEI. Trimming cost V 5 bases and J 5 bases, with 14 bases left between them. DNA of the CDR3: TGTGCCAGCAGTTTGCAAGAAGAGTTAGATACGCAGTATTTT. Its protein is CASSLQEELDTQYF.

This chain links TRBV7-2 with TRBJ2-3; D perhaps matches TRBD1 (5 bases). Germline V lookup: CDR1 SGHTA, CDR2 FQGNSA. V was cut by 2 bases and J by 4 bases, with 10 bases left in between. The length of the CDR3 is 14 residues. DNA for the CDR3: TGTGCCAGCAGCTTAATGACAGCAGCAGATACGCAGTATTTT. Encoded protein: CASSLMTAADTQYF.

The chain recombines TRBV4-3 with TRBJ2-7, with a weak D call TRBD1 (5 bases). CDR1 and CDR2 (germline): LGHNA, YSLEER. V gave up 1 base and J gave up 5 bases, with 15 bases separating them. The CDR3 has 15 amino acids. The DNA for the CDR3 is TGCGCCAGCAGCCAAGTCGCCAGGGCCCACCACGAGCAGTACTTC. It is translated as CASSQVARAHHEQYF.

The rearrangement links TRBV2 to TRBJ1-2; D is unresolved. Looked up from germline, CDR1 is SNHLY and CDR2 is FYNNEI. The CDR3 is made up of 11 amino acids. Between the trimmed V and J ends, which lost 6 bases and 6 bases, there was a span of 8 bases. CDR3 sequence reads: CASRRGDGYTF. For the CDR3, the DNA is TGTGCCAGCAGGCGTGGGGATGGCTACACCTTC.

This chain joins TRBV6-5 and TRBJ2-7, with TRBD1 matching over 8 bases. There are 15 residues in the CDR3. The ends lost 6 bases at V and 0 bases at J; junction bases unmatched: 7. The V gene's germline CDR1 is MNHEY and CDR2 SVGAGI. CDR3 sequence: CASRRRQGHSYEQYF. Written as DNA, the CDR3 is TGTGCCAGCAGAAGGAGACAGGGGCACTCCTACGAGCAGTACTTC.

This chain joins TRBV21-1 and TRBJ2-5; the DNA was not used to check the table's D call, TRBD1. TRBV21-1 has pseudogene status. The CDR3 is 17 amino acids. Here the CDR3 DNA reads TGTGCCAGCAGCATAGGGTCACGAAGGGGAATCCAAGAGACCCAGTACTTC. Its protein product is CASSIGSRRGIQETQYF.

The rearrangement uses TRBV12-1 and TRBJ2-1; the table's D call of TRBD2 was not tested on the DNA. TRBV12-1 is tagged as a pseudogene. The CDR3 is 19 amino acids. This CDR3 reads CASSFIRNHSGGSYNEQFF. The DNA for the CDR3 is TGTGCCAGCAGCTTTATACGGAACCATAGCGGGGGCTCCTACAATGAGCAGTTCTTC.

J is TRBJ1-2 and V is TRBV6-5; D might be TRBD1 (6 bases). V gave up 6 bases and J gave up 4 bases, with 15 bases separating them. Germline CDR1 and CDR2: MNHEY and SVGAGI. This CDR3 region has 14 residues. The DNA of the CDR3 is TGTGCCAGCAGGAACAGGGTCCCCTCCTATGGCTACACCTTC. Its protein is CASRNRVPSYGYTF.

The chain joins TRBV24-1 to TRBJ2-5, with D tentatively TRBD1 (5 bases). The germline V and J ends were trimmed by 1 base and 2 bases, with 13 bases remaining between them. The CDR3 is made up of 16 amino acids. Germline V gives CDR1 KGHDR, CDR2 SFDVKD. DNA of the CDR3: TGTGCCACCAGTGATTTACCCAAACAGGAGCAAGAGACCCAGTACTTC. It specifies CATSDLPKQEQETQYF.

The chain joins TRBV18 to TRBJ2-3, with 9 bases matching TRBD1. There are 15 residues in the CDR3. V gave up 3 bases and J gave up 5 bases; unmatched junction bases: 6. The V gene's germline CDR1 is KGHSH and CDR2 LQKENI. CDR3 amino acids: CASSPPGQGLDTQYF. Written as DNA, the CDR3 is TGTGCCAGCTCACCGCCGGGACAGGGTCTAGATACGCAGTATTTT.

The genes are TRBV15 and TRBJ2-5, with D maybe TRBD2 (6 bases). Germline V gene data show CDR1 as LNHNV and CDR2 as YYDKDF (reference sequence). V was shortened by 0 bases and J by 5 bases, with 16 bases between the two germline ends. The CDR3 loop spans 16 amino acids. Here the CDR3 DNA reads TGTGCCACCAGCAGAGATTGGGGCGGGGTGAGCGAGACCCAGTACTTC. Residues: CATSRDWGGVSETQYF.

The CDR3 nucleotides read TGCGCCAGCAGTTCACAGGCGTCTAGCACAGATACGCAGTATTTT. It is translated as CASSSQASSTDTQYF. The genes are TRBV5-1 and TRBJ2-3; tentative D call: TRBD1 (5 bases). V lost 5 bases to trimming and J lost 0 bases, with 13 bases between them. The CDR3 length is 15 residues. Germline V gene lookup returns CDR1 SGHRS and CDR2 YFSETQ.

The chain uses TRBV27 and TRBJ2-3; D remains ambiguous. Trimming stripped 6 bases from V and 3 bases from J, with 10 bases between. The germline V gene has CDR1 MNHEY and CDR2 SMNVEV (reference sequence). The CDR3 length is 13 residues. The CDR3 DNA follows: TGTGCCAGCAGCCCCTACATTACAGATACGCAGTATTTT. Its translation is CASSPYITDTQYF.

The gene calls are TRBV4-1 and TRBJ1-6; D gene ambiguous. The CDR3 has 14 residues. Trimming removed 3 bases from V and 6 bases from J, with 9 bases in between. Germline values: CDR1 MGHRA, CDR2 YSYEKL. The CDR3 spells CASSHGPSNSPLHF. The DNA for the CDR3 is TGCGCCAGCAGCCATGGACCGTCTAATTCACCCCTCCACTTT.